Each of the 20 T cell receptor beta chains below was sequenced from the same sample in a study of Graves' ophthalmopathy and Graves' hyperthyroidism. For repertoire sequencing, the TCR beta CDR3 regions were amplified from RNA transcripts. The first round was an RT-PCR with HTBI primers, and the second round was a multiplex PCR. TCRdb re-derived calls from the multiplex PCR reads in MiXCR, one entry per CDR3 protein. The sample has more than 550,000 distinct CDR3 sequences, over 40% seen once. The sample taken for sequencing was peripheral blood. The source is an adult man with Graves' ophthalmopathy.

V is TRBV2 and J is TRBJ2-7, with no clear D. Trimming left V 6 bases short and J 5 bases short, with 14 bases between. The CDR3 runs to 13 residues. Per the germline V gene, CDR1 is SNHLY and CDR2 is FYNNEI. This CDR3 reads CASSDTTWDEQYF. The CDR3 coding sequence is TGTGCCAGCAGCGACACAACCTGGGACGAGCAGTACTTC.

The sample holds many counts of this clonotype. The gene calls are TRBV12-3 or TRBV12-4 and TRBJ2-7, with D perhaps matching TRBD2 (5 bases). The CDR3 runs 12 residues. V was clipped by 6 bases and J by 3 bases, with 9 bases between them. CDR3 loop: CASRLDYYEQYF. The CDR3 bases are TGTGCCAGCAGGCTTGACTACTACGAGCAGTACTTC.

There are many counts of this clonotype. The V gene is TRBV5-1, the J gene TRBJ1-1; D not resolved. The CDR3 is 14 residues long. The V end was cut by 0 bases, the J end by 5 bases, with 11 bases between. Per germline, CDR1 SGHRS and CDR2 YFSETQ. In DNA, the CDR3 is TGCGCCAGCAGCTTGGGTATGGGAGGGACTGAAGCTTTCTTT. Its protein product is CASSLGMGGTEAFF.

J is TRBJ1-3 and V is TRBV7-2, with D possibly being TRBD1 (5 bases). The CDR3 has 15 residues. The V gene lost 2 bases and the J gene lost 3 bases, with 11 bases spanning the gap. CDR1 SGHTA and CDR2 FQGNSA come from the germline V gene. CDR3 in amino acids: CASSLSGGGGNTIYF. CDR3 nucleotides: TGTGCCAGCAGCTTATCCGGGGGAGGTGGAAACACCATATATTTT.

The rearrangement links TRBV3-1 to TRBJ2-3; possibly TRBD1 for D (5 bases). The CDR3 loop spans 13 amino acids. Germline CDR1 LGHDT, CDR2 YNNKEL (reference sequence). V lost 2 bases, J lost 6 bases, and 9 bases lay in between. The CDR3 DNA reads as TGTGCCAGCAGCCAAAACCCAGGGGATACGCAGTATTTT. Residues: CASSQNPGDTQYF.

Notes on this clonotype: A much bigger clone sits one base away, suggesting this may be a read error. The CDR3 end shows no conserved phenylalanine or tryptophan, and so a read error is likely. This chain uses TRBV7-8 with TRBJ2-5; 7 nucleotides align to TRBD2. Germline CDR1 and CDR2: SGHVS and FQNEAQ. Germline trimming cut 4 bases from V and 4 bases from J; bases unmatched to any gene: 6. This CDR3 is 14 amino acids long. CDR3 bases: TGTGCCAGCAGCTCGGGCGGGGGTTTAGAGACCCAGTACCTC. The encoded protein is CASSSGGGLETQYL.

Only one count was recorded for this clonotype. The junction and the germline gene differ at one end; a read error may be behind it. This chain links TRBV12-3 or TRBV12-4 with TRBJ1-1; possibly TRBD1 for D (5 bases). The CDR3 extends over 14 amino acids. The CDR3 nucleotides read TGTGCCAGCAATTTAGGACACCTGAACACTGAAGCTTTCTTT. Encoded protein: CASNLGHLNTEAFF.

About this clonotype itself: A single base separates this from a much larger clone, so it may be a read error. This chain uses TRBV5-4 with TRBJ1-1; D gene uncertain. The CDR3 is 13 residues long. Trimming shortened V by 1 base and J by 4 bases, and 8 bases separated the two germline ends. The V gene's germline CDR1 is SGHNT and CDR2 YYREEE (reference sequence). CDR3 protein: CASSLSASTEAFF. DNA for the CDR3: TGTGCCAGCAGCTTGTCCGCGTCCACTGAAGCTTTCTTT.

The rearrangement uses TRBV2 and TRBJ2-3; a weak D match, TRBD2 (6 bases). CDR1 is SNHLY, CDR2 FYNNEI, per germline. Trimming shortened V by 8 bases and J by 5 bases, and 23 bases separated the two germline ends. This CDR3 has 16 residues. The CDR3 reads CASQPGGTAAKDTQYF. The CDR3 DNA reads TGTGCCAGCCAGCCCGGGGGAACGGCCGCAAAAGATACGCAGTATTTT.

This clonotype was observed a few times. CDR3 nucleotide sequence: TGTGCCAGCAGTTGGGACAGTACGGGAGAGACCCAGTACTTC. Encoded protein: CASSWDSTGETQYF. The chain is built from TRBV12-3 or TRBV12-4 and TRBJ2-5; 7 bases agree with TRBD1. Trimming at V came to 4 bases and at J to 4 bases, leaving 6 bases not matched to a gene. The CDR3 consists of 14 residues.

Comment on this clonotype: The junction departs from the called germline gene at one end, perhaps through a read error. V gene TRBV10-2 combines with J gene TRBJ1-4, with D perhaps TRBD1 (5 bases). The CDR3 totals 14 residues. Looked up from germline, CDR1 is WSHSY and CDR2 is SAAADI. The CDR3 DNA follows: TGCGCCAGCCGTGAGACGGGGGGACGGACAAAACTGTTTTTT. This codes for CASRETGGRTKLFF.

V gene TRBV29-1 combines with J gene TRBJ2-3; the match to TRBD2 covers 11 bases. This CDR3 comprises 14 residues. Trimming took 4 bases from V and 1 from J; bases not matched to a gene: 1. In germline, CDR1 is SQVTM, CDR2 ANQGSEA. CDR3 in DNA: TGCAGCGTTGCGGGACTAGCGGGCACAGATACGCAGTATTTT. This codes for CSVAGLAGTDTQYF.

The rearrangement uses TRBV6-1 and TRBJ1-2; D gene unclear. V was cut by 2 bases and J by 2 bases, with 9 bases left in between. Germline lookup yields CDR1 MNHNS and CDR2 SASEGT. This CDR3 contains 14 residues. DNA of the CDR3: TGTGCCAGCAGTGAACTTAGGTCAAACTATGGCTACACCTTC. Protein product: CASSELRSNYGYTF.

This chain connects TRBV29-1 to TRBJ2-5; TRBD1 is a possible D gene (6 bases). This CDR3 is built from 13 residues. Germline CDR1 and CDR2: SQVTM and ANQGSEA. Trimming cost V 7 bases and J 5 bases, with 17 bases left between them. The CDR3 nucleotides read TGCAGCGCCAGACAGGATATGAGGGAGACCCAGTACTTC. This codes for CSARQDMRETQYF.

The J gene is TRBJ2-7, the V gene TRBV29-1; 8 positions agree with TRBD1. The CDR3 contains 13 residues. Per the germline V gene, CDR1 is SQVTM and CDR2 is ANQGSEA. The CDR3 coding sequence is TGCAGGCTTGTGTACCAGGGGGCTTACGAGCAGTACTTC. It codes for CRLVYQGAYEQYF.

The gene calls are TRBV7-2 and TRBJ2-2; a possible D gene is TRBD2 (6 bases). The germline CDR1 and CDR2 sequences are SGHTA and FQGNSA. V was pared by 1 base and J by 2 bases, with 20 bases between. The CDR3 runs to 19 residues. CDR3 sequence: CASSLVGGRDSRNTGELFF. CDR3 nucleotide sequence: TGTGCCAGCAGCTTAGTGGGGGGACGGGACTCCAGAAACACCGGGGAGCTGTTTTTT. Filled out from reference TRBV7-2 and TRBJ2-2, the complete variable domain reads GAGVSQSPSNKVTEKGKDVELRCDPISGHTALYWYRQSLGQGLEFLIYFQGNSAPDKSGLPSDRFSAERTGGSVSTLTIQRTQQEDSAVYLCASSLVGGRDSRNTGELFFGEGSRLTVL.

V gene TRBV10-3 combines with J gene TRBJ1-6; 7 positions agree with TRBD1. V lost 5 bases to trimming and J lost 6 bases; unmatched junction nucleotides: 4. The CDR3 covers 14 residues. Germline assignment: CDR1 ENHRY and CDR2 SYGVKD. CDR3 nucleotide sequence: TGTGCCATCAGTTATCAGGGGGTTAATTCACCCCTCCACTTT. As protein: CAISYQGVNSPLHF.

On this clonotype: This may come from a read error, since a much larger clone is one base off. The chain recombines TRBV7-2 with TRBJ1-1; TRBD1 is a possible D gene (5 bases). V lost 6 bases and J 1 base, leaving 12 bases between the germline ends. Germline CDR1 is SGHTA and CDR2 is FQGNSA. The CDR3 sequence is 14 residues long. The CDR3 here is CASSPRGWNTEAFF. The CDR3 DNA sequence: TGTGCCAGCAGTCCCCGGGGGTGGAACACTGAAGCTTTCTTT.

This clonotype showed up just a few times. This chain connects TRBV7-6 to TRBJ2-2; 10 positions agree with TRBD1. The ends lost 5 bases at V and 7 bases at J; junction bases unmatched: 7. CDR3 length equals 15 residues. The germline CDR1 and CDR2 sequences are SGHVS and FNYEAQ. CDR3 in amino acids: CASSADRGSGGELFF. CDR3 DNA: TGTGCCAGCAGCGCGGACAGGGGGAGTGGCGGGGAGCTGTTTTTT.

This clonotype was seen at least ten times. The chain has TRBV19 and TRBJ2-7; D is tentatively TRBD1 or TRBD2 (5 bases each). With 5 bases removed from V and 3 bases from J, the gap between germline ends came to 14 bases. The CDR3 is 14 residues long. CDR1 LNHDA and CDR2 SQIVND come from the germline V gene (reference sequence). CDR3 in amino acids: CASSSTGRFYEQYF. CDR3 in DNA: TGTGCCAGTAGTTCCACGGGACGGTTCTACGAGCAGTACTTC.